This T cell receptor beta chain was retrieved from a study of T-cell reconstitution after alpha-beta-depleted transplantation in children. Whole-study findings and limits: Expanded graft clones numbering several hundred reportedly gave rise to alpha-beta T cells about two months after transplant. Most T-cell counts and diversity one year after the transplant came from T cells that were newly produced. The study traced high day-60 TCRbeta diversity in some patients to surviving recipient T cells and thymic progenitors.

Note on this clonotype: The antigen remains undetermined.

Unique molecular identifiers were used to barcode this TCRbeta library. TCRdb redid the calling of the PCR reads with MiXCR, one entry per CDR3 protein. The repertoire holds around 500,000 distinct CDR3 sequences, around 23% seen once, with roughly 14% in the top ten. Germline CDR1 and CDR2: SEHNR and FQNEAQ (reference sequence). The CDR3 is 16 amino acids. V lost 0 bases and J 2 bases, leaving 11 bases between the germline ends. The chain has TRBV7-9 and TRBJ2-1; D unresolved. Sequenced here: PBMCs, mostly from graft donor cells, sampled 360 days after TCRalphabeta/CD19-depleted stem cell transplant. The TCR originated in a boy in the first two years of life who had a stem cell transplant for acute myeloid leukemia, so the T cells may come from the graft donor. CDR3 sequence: CASSLAKRPTYNEQFF. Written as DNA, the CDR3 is TGTGCCAGCAGCTTAGCCAAGCGCCCCACCTACAATGAGCAGTTCTTC. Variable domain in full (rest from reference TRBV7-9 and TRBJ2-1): DTGVSQNPRHKITKRGQNVTFRCDPISEHNRLYWYRQTLGQGPEFLTYFQNEAQLEKSRLLSDRFSAERPKGSFSTLEIQRTEQGDSAMYLCASSLAKRPTYNEQFFGPGTRLTVL.